The rows below give T cell receptor beta chains drawn from one sample of a study of blood T cell repertoires in COVID-19. TCRdb keeps only in-frame clones here, not all; method: immunoSEQ multiplex PCR. The data contain approximately 110,000 clones, about two thirds of them singletons. The sample taken for sequencing was peripheral blood. The receptors were sampled from a human donor with acute or convalescent COVID-19. The donor label of this sample is uncertain. Both conserved end residues are part of each CDR3. D genes are given only for firm matches. Clone size appears in some rows only: once, few, many, or a class for an expanded clone.

V gene: TRBV28
D gene: TRBD1
clone size: -
J gene: TRBJ1-6
CDR3 DNA: TGTGCCAGCAGCTACAGGGGGCGCTCATATAATTCACCCCTCCACTTT
CDR3 protein: CASSYRGRSYNSPLHF

V gene: TRBV10-3
D gene: TRBD1
clone size: many
J gene: TRBJ2-7
CDR3 DNA: TGTGCCATCAGTGATAAACTACCGGGACAGAGAAAATCCTACGAGCAGTACTTC
CDR3 protein: CAISDKLPGQRKSYEQYF

V gene: TRBV5-1
D gene: -
clone size: -
J gene: TRBJ2-2
CDR3 DNA: TGCGCCAGCAGCGCCCAGGGGAAGAACACCGGGGAGCTGTTTTTT
CDR3 protein: CASSAQGKNTGELFF

V gene: TRBV4-2
D gene: -
clone size: -
J gene: TRBJ1-2
CDR3 DNA: TGTGCCAGCAGCCAAGCGTCGCCAGTCCTAGGATACACCTTC
CDR3 protein: CASSQASPVLGYTF

V gene: TRBV27
D gene: -
clone size: -
J gene: TRBJ2-6
CDR3 DNA: TGTGCCAGCAGTGCCAGAATCACCGGGGCCAACGTCCTGACTTTC
CDR3 protein: CASSARITGANVLTF

V gene: TRBV6-5
D gene: -
clone size: -
J gene: TRBJ1-1
CDR3 DNA: TGTGCCAGCAGCCGGGATCCGCGAAACACTGAAGCTTTCTTT
CDR3 protein: CASSRDPRNTEAFF

V gene: TRBV2
D gene: -
clone size: -
J gene: TRBJ1-5
CDR3 DNA: TGTGCCAGCAGACGGACAGCATATAGCAATCAGCCCCAGCATTTT
CDR3 protein: CASRRTAYSNQPQHF

V gene: TRBV3-1/TRBV3-2
D gene: TRBD1
clone size: few
J gene: TRBJ1-2
CDR3 DNA: TGTGCCAGCAGCCCCCGACAGGGGGCGAACTATGGCTACACCTTC
CDR3 protein: CASSPRQGANYGYTF

V gene: TRBV7-3
D gene: TRBD1
clone size: -
J gene: TRBJ2-2
CDR3 DNA: TGTGCCAGCAGCGCTCCGGGACAGGGCGGCACCGGGGAGCTGTTTTTT
CDR3 protein: CASSAPGQGGTGELFF

V gene: TRBV6-1
D gene: -
clone size: -
J gene: TRBJ1-2
CDR3 DNA: TGTGCCAGCAGTGAGCGGGGGGCTTGGGGCTACACCTTC
CDR3 protein: CASSERGAWGYTF

V gene: TRBV6-5
D gene: -
clone size: -
J gene: TRBJ1-1
CDR3 DNA: TGTGCCAGCAGTTACTGGGAGTCCGGCACTGAAGCTTTCTTT
CDR3 protein: CASSYWESGTEAFF

V gene: TRBV6-5
D gene: TRBD1
clone size: -
J gene: TRBJ1-2
CDR3 DNA: TGTGCCAGCAGTCCCGGGACAGCTTTTTATGGCTACACCTTC
CDR3 protein: CASSPGTAFYGYTF

V gene: TRBV11-2
D gene: TRBD1
clone size: -
J gene: TRBJ1-5
CDR3 DNA: TGTGCCAGCGGAAAAACAGGGGCCAGCCAGCCCCAGCATTTT
CDR3 protein: CASGKTGASQPQHF

V gene: TRBV18
D gene: TRBD1
clone size: once
J gene: TRBJ1-1
CDR3 DNA: TGTGCCAGCTCACCTACGACAGGGACGGGCACTGAAGCTTTCTTT
CDR3 protein: CASSPTTGTGTEAFF

V gene: TRBV30
D gene: -
clone size: -
J gene: TRBJ1-1
CDR3 DNA: TGTGCCTGGAGTGTAGTGGGCAGCCGCGAAGCTTTCTTT
CDR3 protein: CAWSVVGSREAFF

V gene: TRBV6-5
D gene: -
clone size: -
J gene: TRBJ1-2
CDR3 DNA: TGTGCCAGCAGTTCCCTGCGGCTGGGGGCTGATGGCTACACCTTC
CDR3 protein: CASSSLRLGADGYTF